The rows below give T cell receptor beta chains drawn from one sample of a study of blood T cell repertoires in COVID-19. The protocol was immunoSEQ multiplex PCR, while the TCRdb copy is restricted to in-frame clones and leaves out a portion. The repertoire holds about 350,000 clones, with roughly 86% as singletons. Sequenced material: peripheral blood. These TCRs come from a young man with COVID-19, enrolled during active disease. CDR3s include the opening cysteine and the closing phenylalanine or tryptophan. The order of the fields is clone size, V gene, D gene, J gene, CDR3 protein, CDR3 DNA. A D gene is named only where the DNA matches it firmly. Clone size is shown for a subset of rows, as once, few, many or a class of expanded clone.

-,TRBV7-2,TRBD1,TRBJ1-4,CASSGQGRLQEKLFF,TGTGCCAGCAGTGGACAGGGGCGGTTGCAGGAAAAACTGTTTTTT
-,TRBV3-1/TRBV3-2,-,TRBJ1-1,CASARYRETEAFF,TGTGCCAGCGCTCGCTACAGGGAAACTGAAGCTTTCTTT
-,TRBV19,TRBD1,TRBJ2-1,CASSAPGTGGYNEQFF,TGTGCCAGTAGTGCCCCCGGGACAGGGGGGTACAATGAGCAGTTCTTC
-,TRBV7-9,-,TRBJ1-1,CASSLAVGPISEAFF,TGTGCCAGCAGCTTAGCGGTGGGGCCCATCAGTGAAGCTTTCTTT
once,TRBV5-4,TRBD1,TRBJ1-2,CASSYVLTGMFPYGYTF,TGTGCCAGCAGTTACGTACTGACAGGGATGTTCCCCTATGGCTACACCTTC
-,TRBV30,-,TRBJ2-7,CAWRKKGLTDEQYF,TGTGCCTGGCGAAAGAAGGGACTGACCGACGAGCAGTACTTC
-,TRBV6-5,-,TRBJ1-1,CASSFWASNTEAFF,TGTGCCAGCAGTTTCTGGGCGTCGAACACTGAAGCTTTCTTT
-,TRBV24-1,TRBD2,TRBJ2-1,CATSRASGRLFF,TGTGCCACCAGTCGGGCTAGCGGGAGGCTGTTCTTC
-,TRBV20-1,-,TRBJ2-7,CSASRGLGEQYF,TGCAGTGCTAGTAGGGGACTTGGGGAGCAGTACTTC
-,TRBV28,-,TRBJ1-1,CASSLTKAGMVSRKGTEAFF,TGTGCCAGCAGTCTCACAAAGGCGGGGATGGTCTCACGGAAGGGAACTGAAGCTTTCTTT
-,TRBV5-4,-,TRBJ2-7,CASSLVGGEQYF,TGTGCCAGCAGCTTGGTAGGGGGTGAGCAGTACTTC
once,TRBV11-2,TRBD2,TRBJ2-5,CASSPGLASLQETQYF,TGTGCCAGCAGCCCGGGACTAGCGAGCCTTCAAGAGACCCAGTACTTC
few,TRBV19,TRBD2,TRBJ2-3,CASRGQAGGSPDTQYF,TGTGCCAGTAGGGGACAAGCGGGGGGGAGTCCAGATACGCAGTATTTT
-,TRBV27,-,TRBJ2-2,CASSLYGRATGELFF,TGTGCCAGCAGTTTATATGGCAGGGCCACCGGGGAGCTGTTTTTT
-,TRBV7-2,-,TRBJ2-2,CASSFSRDTGELFF,TGTGCCAGCAGCTTTAGCAGGGACACCGGGGAGCTGTTTTTT
-,TRBV5-1,-,TRBJ2-7,CASSLDRQGLGGEQYF,TGCGCCAGCAGCTTGGACAGACAGGGACTGGGCGGCGAGCAGTACTTC
-,TRBV11-2,TRBD2,TRBJ2-2,CASSLTSGGFGELFF,TGTGCCAGCAGCTTGACTAGCGGGGGGTTCGGGGAGCTGTTTTTT
-,TRBV29-1,TRBD2,TRBJ2-7,CSVSEAGGSEQYF,TGCAGCGTCTCGGAGGCGGGAGGTAGCGAGCAGTACTTC
-,TRBV18,-,TRBJ1-6,CASSPTSGSYNSPLHF,TGTGCCAGCTCACCAACAAGTGGCTCCTATAATTCACCCCTCCACTTT
-,TRBV7-2,TRBD2,TRBJ2-2,CASSRTSGGGELFF,TGTGCCAGCAGCAGGACTAGCGGGGGCGGGGAGCTGTTTTTT
-,TRBV7-3,-,TRBJ2-1,CASSPGRQANEQFF,TGTGCCAGCTCGCCTGGCAGACAGGCGAATGAGCAGTTCTTC
-,TRBV7-9,TRBD1,TRBJ1-1,CASSASRGQKLNTEAFF,TGTGCCAGCAGCGCAAGCAGGGGGCAGAAGTTGAACACTGAAGCTTTCTTT
-,TRBV28,TRBD1,TRBJ2-7,CASSLTGTGGSYEQYF,TGTGCCAGCAGTCTCACCGGGACAGGCGGCTCCTACGAGCAGTACTTC
few,TRBV18,TRBD1,TRBJ1-2,CASSPPGQGLRGGYTF,TGTGCCAGCTCACCCCCCGGACAGGGCTTGAGAGGAGGCTACACCTTC
-,TRBV24-1,TRBD2,TRBJ2-3,CATSDSGTSGRGDTQYF,TGTGCCACCAGTGACTCAGGGACTAGCGGGAGAGGAGATACGCAGTATTTT
-,TRBV19,TRBD1,TRBJ2-2,CASSMTGYAFTGELFF,TGTGCCAGTAGTATGACAGGGTACGCATTCACCGGGGAGCTGTTTTTT
few,TRBV18,-,TRBJ1-1,CASSPGMGGNTEAFF,TGTGCCAGCTCACCGGGAATGGGGGGGAACACTGAAGCTTTCTTT
-,TRBV27,-,TRBJ2-7,CASSQQGYEQYF,TGTGCCAGCAGTCAACAGGGCTACGAGCAGTACTTC
-,TRBV6-6,TRBD1,TRBJ1-1,CASTRGQGEAFF,TGTGCCAGCACCAGAGGACAGGGTGAAGCTTTCTTT
once,TRBV4-3,TRBD1,TRBJ1-3,CASSQDRTGGNTIYF,TGCGCCAGCAGCCAAGATCGGACAGGAGGAAACACCATATATTTT
few,TRBV5-1,TRBD2,TRBJ2-5,CASSISPRGGFHETQYF,TGCGCCAGCAGTATTAGTCCGCGGGGGGGCTTCCACGAGACCCAGTACTTC
-,TRBV6-6,-,TRBJ2-7,CASGRGGSYEQYF,TGTGCCAGCGGGAGGGGGGGGTCCTACGAGCAGTACTTC
-,TRBV19,TRBD1,TRBJ2-1,CASSSYPSGQGYYNEQFF,TGTGCCAGTAGTAGTTACCCCTCGGGACAGGGTTACTACAATGAGCAGTTCTTC